The 29 T cell receptor beta chains given below trace back to one sample, sequenced in a study of blood T cell repertoires in COVID-19 (dated by TCRdb to the early 2020s). The library was built by means of the immunoSEQ multiplex PCR assay. Entries here come from immuneACCESS through TCRdb and include only in-frame sequences with V and J called. Some clones fail to appear in such tables; in the studies checked, an unresolved V gene covers under half of the shortfall, and the cause of the remainder is unknown. The table for this sample lists 98,000 or so clones; about two thirds of them were counted only once. The ten most abundant clones make up more than 1.5% of the sample. Sequencing input: peripheral blood. Every receptor here comes from a woman between 40 and 55 years old with acute or convalescent COVID-19.

The rearrangement links TRBV5-4 to TRBJ2-7; TRBD2 agrees at 9 bases. This CDR3 contains 14 residues. CDR1 is SGHNT, CDR2 YYREEE, per germline (reference sequence). V shed 4 bases, J shed 7 bases, and the junction held 9 bases outside the gene matches. DNA of the CDR3: TGTGCCAGCAGCACCGGCGGGGGGGCGGGGGAGCAGTACTTC. It codes for CASSTGGGAGEQYF.

The chain recombines TRBV5-1 with TRBJ2-6, with TRBD1 matching 8 bases. V lost 0 bases to trimming and J lost 1 base; unmatched junction nucleotides: 12. Germline V gene lookup returns CDR1 SGHRS and CDR2 YFSETQ. This CDR3 region has 20 residues. The CDR3 sequence: CASSLEPPRGLVSGANVLTF. The CDR3 DNA reads as TGCGCCAGCAGCTTGGAACCCCCCAGGGGGCTGGTGTCTGGGGCCAACGTCCTGACTTTC.

This clone has more than one count but fewer than ten. The chain uses TRBV2 and TRBJ1-2; 8 nucleotides match TRBD1. The germline gives CDR1 SNHLY, CDR2 FYNNEI. The CDR3 totals 15 residues. J gave up 3 bases and V 6 bases, and 9 bases lay outside the gene matches. CDR3 sequence: CASRPRTGIDYGYTF. CDR3 sequence (DNA): TGTGCCAGCAGACCGAGGACAGGGATTGACTATGGCTACACCTTC.

V usage is TRBV30 and J usage is TRBJ1-1, with 9 bases matching TRBD1. CDR1 GTSNPN and CDR2 SVGIG come from the germline V gene (reference sequence). J gave up 4 bases and V 4 bases, and 13 bases lay outside the gene matches. This CDR3 has 16 amino acids. The CDR3 reads CAWKAGQGLVVTEAFF. The CDR3 nucleotides are TGTGCCTGGAAGGCGGGACAGGGTTTGGTTGTCACTGAAGCTTTCTTT.

This clone was detected ten times or more. The V call is TRBV6-4, the J call TRBJ2-1; D unresolved. CDR3 length: 13 residues. Germline CDR1 is MRHNA and CDR2 is SNTAGT. The V gene lost 4 bases and the J gene lost 9 bases, with 13 bases spanning the gap. The CDR3 sequence is CASSATYVGEQFF. In nucleotides, the CDR3 is TGTGCCAGCAGTGCTACGTATGTCGGTGAGCAGTTCTTC.

This chain links TRBV19 with TRBJ1-5; tentatively, D is TRBD1 (5 bases). This CDR3 is 17 amino acids long. The V gene's germline CDR1 is LNHDA and CDR2 SQIVND (reference sequence). V was pared by 3 bases and J by 2 bases, with 17 bases between. This CDR3 reads CASSIWGGDVGNQPQHF. The DNA of the CDR3 is TGTGCCAGTAGTATTTGGGGGGGGGACGTCGGCAATCAGCCCCAGCATTTT.

V is TRBV7-6 and J is TRBJ1-5; weak D call: TRBD1 (6 bases). V dropped 2 bases and J dropped 0 bases, with 8 bases sitting between them. From germline, CDR1 is SGHVS and CDR2 FNYEAQ. The CDR3 loop spans 15 amino acids. CDR3 nucleotide sequence: TGTGCCAGCAGCTTATTACAGGGTAGCAATCAGCCCCAGCATTTT. This encodes CASSLLQGSNQPQHF.

This clone has more than one count but fewer than ten. This chain joins TRBV5-1 and TRBJ2-5; 8 bases match TRBD2. Germline V gene lookup returns CDR1 SGHRS and CDR2 YFSETQ. V gave up 2 bases and J gave up 5 bases; unmatched junction bases: 5. The CDR3 has 14 amino acids. DNA for the CDR3: TGCGCCAGCAGCTTCCCGGGACTAGGGGAGACCCAGTACTTC. Amino acids: CASSFPGLGETQYF.

The V and J genes are TRBV19 and TRBJ1-6; the match to TRBD1 covers 11 bases. The trim removed 0 bases at V and 7 bases at J, leaving 2 bases unmatched. Germline CDR1 LNHDA, CDR2 SQIVND (reference sequence). This CDR3 comprises 16 residues. CDR3 nucleotide sequence: TGTGCCAGTAGTATAGAAGGGACAGGGGGAAATTCACCCCTCCACTTT. Its protein is CASSIEGTGGNSPLHF.

V and J are TRBV13 and TRBJ1-1; no clear D. The CDR3 loop spans 14 amino acids. Between the trimmed V and J ends, which lost 2 bases and 0 bases, there was a span of 7 bases. The germline V gene has CDR1 PRHDT and CDR2 FYEKMQ (reference sequence). CDR3 DNA sequence: TGTGCCAGCAGCTTACGAGCCATGAACACTGAAGCTTTCTTT. Its translation is CASSLRAMNTEAFF.

The chain links TRBV6-5 to TRBJ2-1; 11 bases fit TRBD2. V shed 5 bases, J shed 10 bases, and the junction held 7 bases outside the gene matches. Germline V lookup: CDR1 MNHEY, CDR2 SVGAGI. This CDR3 contains 14 residues. The CDR3: CASSRSGTSGEQFF. CDR3 nucleotide sequence: TGTGCCAGCAGTCGCTCCGGGACTAGCGGAGAGCAGTTCTTC.

In its sample, this clone was seen once. V gene TRBV24-1 combines with J gene TRBJ2-5; TRBD2 matches 8 bases. The trim removed 4 bases at V and 5 bases at J, leaving 11 bases unmatched. Germline CDR1 is KGHDR and CDR2 is SFDVKD. The CDR3 extends over 16 amino acids. The CDR3 coding sequence is TGTGCCACCAGTGACCCGGGGACTAGAGGTCTGGAGACCCAGTACTTC. Translated: CATSDPGTRGLETQYF.

V gene TRBV5-4 combines with J gene TRBJ2-5, with a weak D call TRBD2 (5 bases). The CDR3 covers 15 residues. Germline V lookup: CDR1 SGHNT, CDR2 YYREEE (reference sequence). V gave up 4 bases and J gave up 3 bases, with 16 bases separating them. DNA of the CDR3: TGTGCCAGCAGCCTTACCCAGGACTTGAAAGAGACCCAGTACTTC. Protein: CASSLTQDLKETQYF.

The chain combines TRBV15 with TRBJ2-2, with D unclear. V dropped 0 bases and J dropped 3 bases, with 5 bases sitting between them. CDR1 is LNHNV and CDR2 is YYDKDF in the germline V gene (reference sequence). This CDR3 spans 14 amino acids. CDR3 in DNA: TGTGCCACCAGCAGAGATCCCGACACCGGGGAGCTGTTTTTT. This encodes CATSRDPDTGELFF.

The rearrangement links TRBV6-1 to TRBJ1-3, with a tentative D call TRBD1 (5 bases). V lost 2 bases, J lost 7 bases, and 9 bases lay in between. From germline, CDR1 is MNHNS and CDR2 SASEGT. The CDR3 contains 13 residues. CDR3 region: CASSESRGNTIYF. CDR3 sequence (DNA): TGTGCCAGCAGTGAATCAAGGGGCAACACCATATATTTT.

The rearrangement uses TRBV21-1 and TRBJ2-2; the table's D call of TRBD1 was not tested on the DNA. TRBV21-1 is classified as a pseudogene. The CDR3 length is 20 residues. The CDR3 coding sequence is TGTGCCAGGGTCCCGGACAGGGGACAGGGGGGTTTAAGTGAGCCCGGGGAGCTGTTTTTT. Amino acids: CARVPDRGQGGLSEPGELFF.

This chain uses TRBV2 with TRBJ2-7; TRBD2 agrees at 7 bases. CDR1 SNHLY and CDR2 FYNNEI come from the germline V gene. Trimming cost V 5 bases and J 6 bases; bases outside gene matches: 10. CDR3 length: 14 amino acids. CDR3 coding DNA: TGTGCCAGCAGTTTTCTAGGGGAGGGAACCGAGCAGTACTTC. The encoded protein is CASSFLGEGTEQYF.

This clone was seen more than once but under ten times. This chain joins TRBV4-3 and TRBJ2-3; perhaps TRBD1 as D (6 bases). The CDR3 sequence is 15 residues long. The germline V gene encodes CDR1 LGHNA and CDR2 YSLEER. The V end lost 0 bases, the J end lost 3 bases, and 10 bases lay between the germline ends. As DNA, the CDR3 is TGCGCCAGCAGCCAAGAACGGCAGGGGACAGATACGCAGTATTTT. Its protein is CASSQERQGTDTQYF.

J is TRBJ2-5 and V is TRBV11-3, with 8 bases fitting TRBD2. V was pared by 1 base and J by 5 bases, with 12 bases of the junction left unmatched. Germline values: CDR1 SGHNT, CDR2 YENEEA. The CDR3 totals 17 residues. The CDR3 bases are TGTGCCAGCAGCTTAGGTTCTAGCGGGTCGCTCATGGAGACCCAGTACTTC. It is translated as CASSLGSSGSLMETQYF.

The chain recombines TRBV25-1 with TRBJ2-1; a weak D match, TRBD1 (6 bases). The CDR3 length is 13 residues. The germline V gene has CDR1 MGHDK and CDR2 SYGVNS. V was shortened by 3 bases and J by 7 bases, with 10 bases between the two germline ends. The CDR3 nucleotides are TGTGCCAGCAGTGAGTACAGGGATAATGAGCAGTTCTTC. Its translation is CASSEYRDNEQFF.

The chain has TRBV5-1 and TRBJ2-4, with D tentatively TRBD2 (6 bases). With 4 bases removed from V and 8 bases from J, the gap between germline ends came to 16 bases. Germline V CDR1 and CDR2: SGHRS, YFSETQ. The CDR3 totals 14 residues. CDR3 loop: CASSPASGLDIQYF. CDR3 nucleotide sequence: TGCGCCAGCAGCCCGGCGAGCGGGTTGGACATTCAGTACTTC.

This clone was detected many times. V gene TRBV3-1 (or the pseudogene TRBV3-2) combines with J gene TRBJ1-1, with D perhaps TRBD1 (6 bases). Germline lookup yields CDR1 LGHDT and CDR2 YNNKEL (reference sequence). There are 14 residues in the CDR3. The V end lost 1 base, the J end lost 12 bases, and 18 bases lay between the germline ends. The CDR3 sequence: CASSQGYGGHSPFF. The CDR3 coding sequence is TGTGCCAGCAGCCAAGGTTATGGGGGACACTCGCCTTTCTTT.

CDR3 in DNA: TGTGCCAGCTCACCATCCTGGACAGGGCGGTCTGGAAACACCATATATTTT. Translating it yields CASSPSWTGRSGNTIYF. The V gene is TRBV18, the J gene TRBJ1-3; 8 bases are shared with TRBD1. The CDR3 sequence is 17 residues long. Germline loops: CDR1 KGHSH, CDR2 LQKENI. Trimming cost V 2 bases and J 1 base; bases outside gene matches: 7.

The CDR3: CASSFGQGEQYF. CDR3 in DNA: TGTGCCAGCAGTTTCGGTCAGGGCGAGCAGTACTTC. This chain links TRBV28 with TRBJ2-7; D is possibly TRBD1 (5 bases). Trimming removed 3 bases at V and 6 bases at J, with 9 bases between. The CDR3 sequence is 12 residues long. Germline lookup yields CDR1 MDHEN and CDR2 SYDVKM.

The chain employs TRBV18 and TRBJ1-2, with D uncertain. V lost 3 bases and J 2 bases, leaving 10 bases between the germline ends. Germline V lookup: CDR1 KGHSH, CDR2 LQKENI. The CDR3 runs to 14 residues. In nucleotides, the CDR3 is TGTGCCAGCTCACCGGCGGATCGAAACTATGGCTACACCTTC. Amino acids: CASSPADRNYGYTF.

This clone showed up just a few times. The chain has TRBV6-5 and TRBJ1-6, with D perhaps matching TRBD1 (6 bases). Germline V CDR1 and CDR2: MNHEY, SVGAGI. V lost 10 bases, J lost 8 bases, and 21 bases lay in between. The CDR3 length is 15 residues. CDR3 sequence (DNA): TGTGCCACCGTCCCCTACTCAGGGGATTATTCACCCCTCCACTTT. The encoded protein is CATVPYSGDYSPLHF.

The CDR3 nucleotides are TGTGCCAGCAGAGTACTAGCGGGGGGGCATAGTGAGCAGTTCTTC. It encodes CASRVLAGGHSEQFF. The chain uses TRBV2 and TRBJ2-1, with TRBD2 matching 13 bases. With 6 bases clipped from V and 9 bases from J, the junction kept 8 bases outside the gene matches. CDR1 is SNHLY, CDR2 FYNNEI, per germline. This CDR3 spans 15 amino acids.

The gene calls are TRBV4-1 and TRBJ1-1; a possible D gene is TRBD1 (5 bases). Germline V gene sequence: CDR1 MGHRA, CDR2 YSYEKL. The length of the CDR3 is 16 residues. The V and J ends lost 0 bases and 0 bases respectively, with 11 bases between them. The CDR3 DNA reads as TGCGCCAGCAGCCAAGATCCGGGGGGGATGAACACTGAAGCTTTCTTT. Encoded protein: CASSQDPGGMNTEAFF.

The chain is built from TRBV28 and TRBJ2-1, with 11 bases identical to TRBD2. From germline, CDR1 is MDHEN and CDR2 SYDVKM. The CDR3 sequence is 13 residues long. The junction had 9 bases not matched to a gene; V was cut back by 8 bases and J by 12 bases. In DNA form, the CDR3 reads TGTGCCAGCGGGGCTAGCGGGGGGTCCTTGCAGTTCTTC. Translation: CASGASGGSLQFF.